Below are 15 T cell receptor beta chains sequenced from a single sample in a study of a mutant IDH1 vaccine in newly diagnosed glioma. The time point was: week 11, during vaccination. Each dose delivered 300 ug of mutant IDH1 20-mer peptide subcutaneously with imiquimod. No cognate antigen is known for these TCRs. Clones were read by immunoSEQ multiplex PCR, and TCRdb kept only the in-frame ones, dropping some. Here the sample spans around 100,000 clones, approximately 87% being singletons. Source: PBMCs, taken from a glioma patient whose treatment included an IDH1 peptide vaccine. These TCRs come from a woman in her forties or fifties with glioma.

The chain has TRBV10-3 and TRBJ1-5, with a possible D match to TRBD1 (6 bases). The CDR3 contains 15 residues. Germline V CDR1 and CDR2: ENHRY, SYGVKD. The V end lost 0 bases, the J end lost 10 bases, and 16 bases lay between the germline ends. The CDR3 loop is CAISESDGGLYPQHF. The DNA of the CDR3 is TGTGCCATCAGTGAGTCTGATGGGGGCTTGTATCCCCAGCATTTT.

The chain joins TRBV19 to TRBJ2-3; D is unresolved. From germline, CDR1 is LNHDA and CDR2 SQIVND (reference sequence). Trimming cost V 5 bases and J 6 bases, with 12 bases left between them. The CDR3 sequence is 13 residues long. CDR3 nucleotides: TGTGCCAGTAGTTCGGCCCAAGCGGATACGCAGTATTTT. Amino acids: CASSSAQADTQYF.

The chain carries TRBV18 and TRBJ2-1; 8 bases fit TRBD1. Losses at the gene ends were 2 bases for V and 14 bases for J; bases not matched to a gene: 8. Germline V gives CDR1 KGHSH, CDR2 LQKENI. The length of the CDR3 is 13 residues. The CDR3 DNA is TGTGCCAGCTCACCAAGCATGATGGACAGGGAGTTCTTC. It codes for CASSPSMMDREFF.

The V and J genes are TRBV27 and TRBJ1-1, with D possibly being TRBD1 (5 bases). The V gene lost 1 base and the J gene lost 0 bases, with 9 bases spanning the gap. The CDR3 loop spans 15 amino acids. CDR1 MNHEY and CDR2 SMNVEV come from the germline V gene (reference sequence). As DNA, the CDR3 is TGTGCCAGCAGTTTATATGGGGGTATGAACACTGAAGCTTTCTTT. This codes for CASSLYGGMNTEAFF.

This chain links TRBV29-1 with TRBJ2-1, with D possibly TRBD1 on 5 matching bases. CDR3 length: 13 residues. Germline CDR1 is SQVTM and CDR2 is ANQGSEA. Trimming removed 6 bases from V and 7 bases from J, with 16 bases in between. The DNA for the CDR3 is TGCAGCGTCGTGGACAAGCCCTCGAATGAGCAGTTCTTC. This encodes CSVVDKPSNEQFF.

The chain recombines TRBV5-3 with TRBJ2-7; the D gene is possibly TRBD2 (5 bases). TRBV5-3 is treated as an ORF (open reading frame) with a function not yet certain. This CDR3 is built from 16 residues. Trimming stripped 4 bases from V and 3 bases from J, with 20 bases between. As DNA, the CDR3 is TGTGCCAGAAGCCCAAGTTGTGTGCGGGCAGACTACGAGCAGTACTTC. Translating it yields CARSPSCVRADYEQYF.

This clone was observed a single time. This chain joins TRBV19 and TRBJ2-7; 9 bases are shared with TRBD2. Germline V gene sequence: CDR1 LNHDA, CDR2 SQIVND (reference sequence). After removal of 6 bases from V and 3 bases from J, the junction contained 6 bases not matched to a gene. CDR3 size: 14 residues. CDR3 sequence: CASSGTSPVYEQYF. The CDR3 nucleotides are TGTGCCAGTAGCGGGACTAGCCCAGTCTACGAGCAGTACTTC.

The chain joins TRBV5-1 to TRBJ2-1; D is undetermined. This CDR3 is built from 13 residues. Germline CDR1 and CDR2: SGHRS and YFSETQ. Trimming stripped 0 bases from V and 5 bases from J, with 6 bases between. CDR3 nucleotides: TGCGCCAGCAGCTTGGAAACTAACAATGAGCAGTTCTTC. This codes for CASSLETNNEQFF.

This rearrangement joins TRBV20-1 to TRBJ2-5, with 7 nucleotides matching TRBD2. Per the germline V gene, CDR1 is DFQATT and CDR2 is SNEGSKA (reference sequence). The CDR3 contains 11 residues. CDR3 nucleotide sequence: TGCAGCCTAGCGGCTCAAGAGACCCAGTACTTC. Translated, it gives CSLAAQETQYF.

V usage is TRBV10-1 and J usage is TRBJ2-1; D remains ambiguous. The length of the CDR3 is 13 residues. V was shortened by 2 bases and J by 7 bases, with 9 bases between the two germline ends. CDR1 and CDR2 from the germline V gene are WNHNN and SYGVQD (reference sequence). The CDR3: CASSEPYGNEQFF. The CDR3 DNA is TGCGCCAGCAGTGAGCCCTATGGGAATGAGCAGTTCTTC.

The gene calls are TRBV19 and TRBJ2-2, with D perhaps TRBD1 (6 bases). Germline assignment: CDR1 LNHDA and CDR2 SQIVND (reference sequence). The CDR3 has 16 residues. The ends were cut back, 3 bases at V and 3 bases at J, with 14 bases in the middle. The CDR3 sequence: CASSIGPGEHTGELFF. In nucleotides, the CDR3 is TGTGCCAGTAGTATCGGCCCAGGGGAGCACACCGGGGAGCTGTTTTTT.

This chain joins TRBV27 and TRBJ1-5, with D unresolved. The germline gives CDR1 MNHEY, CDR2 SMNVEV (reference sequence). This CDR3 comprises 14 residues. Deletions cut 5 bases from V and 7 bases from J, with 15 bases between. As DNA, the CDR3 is TGTGCCAGCAGTCCCCCCCCGGGGATCCAGCCCCAGCATTTT. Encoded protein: CASSPPPGIQPQHF.

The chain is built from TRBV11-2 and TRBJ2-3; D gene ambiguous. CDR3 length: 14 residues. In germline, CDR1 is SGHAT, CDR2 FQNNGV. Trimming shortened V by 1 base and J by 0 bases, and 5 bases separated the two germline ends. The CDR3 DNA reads TGTGCCAGCAGCTTAGTCTACAGCACAGATACGCAGTATTTT. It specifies CASSLVYSTDTQYF.

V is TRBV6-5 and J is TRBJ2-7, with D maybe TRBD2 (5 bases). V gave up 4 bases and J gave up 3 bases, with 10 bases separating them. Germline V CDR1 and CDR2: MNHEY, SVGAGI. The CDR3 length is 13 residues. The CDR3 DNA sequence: TGTGCCAGCAGTTCCCTAGGGAGCTACGAGCAGTACTTC. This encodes CASSSLGSYEQYF.

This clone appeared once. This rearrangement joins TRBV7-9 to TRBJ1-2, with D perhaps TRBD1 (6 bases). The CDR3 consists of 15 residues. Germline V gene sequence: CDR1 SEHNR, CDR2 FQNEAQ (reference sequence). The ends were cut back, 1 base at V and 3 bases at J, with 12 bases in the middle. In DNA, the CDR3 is TGTGCCAGCAGCTTAGTGGAAGGGGGGTACTATGGCTACACCTTC. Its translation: CASSLVEGGYYGYTF.